This TCR beta chain was profiled in a study of T cell repertoires in cytomegalovirus infection. The study, taken as a whole, reports: Cumulative frequency of public TCR beta families picked out carriers of CMV plus the relevant HLA.

The germline gives CDR1 SGHVT, CDR2 SQSDAQ. V lost 11 bases and J 0 bases, leaving 20 bases between the germline ends. This CDR3 is built from 16 residues. A single record per CDR3 protein comes from TCRdb applying MiXCR to the reads. The sample has around 570,000 distinct CDR3 sequences; just under 40% are singletons. With respect to this clonotype: As yet, its antigen is unknown.

This chain uses TRBV7-4 with TRBJ1-3; tentative D call: TRBD1 (5 bases). The sample was cultured PBMCs, taken from culture after CMV antigen stimulation. This TCR came from a human donor in good health (CMV status not recorded). Some clones in this sample may be carry-over from other donors' samples. The CDR3 region is CAARPPGGYSGNTIYF. The CDR3 DNA is TGTGCCGCCCGACCTCCGGGGGGATACTCTGGAAACACCATATATTTT. The variable domain in full, completed from reference TRBV7-4 and TRBJ1-3, reads GAGVSQSPRYKVAKRGRDVALRCDSISGHVTLYWYRQTLGQGSEVLTYSQSDAQRDKSGRPSGRFSAERPERSVSTLKIQRTEQGDSAVYLCAARPPGGYSGNTIYFGEGSWLTVV.